This TCR beta chain emerged from a study of cytomegalovirus exposure and HLA in healthy donors. This table comes from immunoSEQ multiplex PCR, and its TCRdb copy is limited to in-frame clones, with some not included. The data show some 120,000 clones, with just under 95% seen just once and roughly 1.2% held by the top ten. CDR1 and CDR2 from the germline V gene are SGHVS and FQNEAQ. V dropped 4 bases and J dropped 12 bases, with 16 bases sitting between them. This CDR3 is 13 amino acids long. J is TRBJ2-1 and V is TRBV7-8; tentatively, D is TRBD1 (5 bases). The TCR originated in a woman between 18 and 29 years old in good health and CMV-seronegative. The sample consisted of PBMCs. CDR3 loop: CASSSPSPQGQFF. CDR3 bases: TGTGCCAGCAGCTCCCCTTCGCCTCAGGGGCAGTTCTTC.